This TCR beta chain comes out of a study of identifying expanded T cells in peripheral blood. No infections or other immune events were documented during collection. The CDR3 covers 12 residues. Between the trimmed V and J ends, which lost 6 bases and 3 bases, there was a span of 11 bases. The germline CDR1 and CDR2 sequences are SQVTM and ANQGSEA. Study-wide points: Approximately 1.2 clones differed between technical replicates, versus around 15 and 19 over time. Variance in clone template counts between approximately 2-week samples significantly increased with total template count across all healthy donors.

Sequencing was performed with immunoSEQ multiplex PCR; in TCRdb, only in-frame clones are kept and a portion is missing. Here the sample spans about 98,000 clones, approximately 88% being singletons. Remarks on this clone: Antigen: not known.

This clonotype was sampled from a person aged 18 to 69 in good health. V gene TRBV29-1 combines with J gene TRBJ1-2; a weak D match, TRBD1 (5 bases). Material for sequencing was blood. The CDR3 is CSVETTDYGYTF. CDR3 DNA: TGCAGCGTAGAAACGACAGACTATGGCTACACCTTC.